Shown below are 25 T cell receptor beta chains from a single sample sequenced in a study of T cell repertoires in ileal Crohn's disease. Produced via immunoSEQ multiplex PCR; TCRdb's table is partial and in-frame only. This sample yields about 17,000 clones, of which about 55% are seen a single time; under 7.5% belongs to the top ten. Source material: ileal tissue. All receptors derive from an adult with Crohn's disease.

The gene calls are TRBV10-2 and TRBJ1-1; no firm D call. Trimming shortened V by 3 bases and J by 7 bases, and 6 bases separated the two germline ends. CDR3 length: 11 amino acids. Germline V gene data show CDR1 as WSHSY and CDR2 as SAAADI. Here the CDR3 reads CASSEANEAFF. CDR3 nucleotides: TGCGCCAGCAGTGAAGCCAATGAAGCTTTCTTT.

Details on this clone: A junction boundary mismatches the germline segment, possibly from a read error. The CDR3 is CASSRDYAREAQYF. In DNA, the CDR3 is TGTGCCAGCAGCCGGGACTACGCAAGAGAGGCCCAGTACTTC. J is TRBJ2-5 and V is TRBV7-2; the match to TRBD2 covers 7 bases. The CDR3 has 14 residues. CDR1 and CDR2 from the germline V gene are SGHTA and FQGNSA.

This sequence joins TRBV19 and TRBJ2-3; TRBD2 aligns across 7 bases. V lost 7 bases, J lost 6 bases, and 7 bases stayed unmatched. Germline lookup yields CDR1 LNHDA and CDR2 SQIVND (reference sequence). The CDR3 loop spans 13 amino acids. Here the CDR3 reads CASNGGLWDTQYF. The CDR3 nucleotides are TGTGCCAGTAACGGGGGGTTGTGGGATACGCAGTATTTT.

This clone was counted between two and nine times. The CDR3 protein is CASIPSGYNEQFF. CDR3 sequence (DNA): TGTGCCAGTATCCCTAGCGGTTACAATGAGCAGTTCTTC. J is TRBJ2-1 and V is TRBV6-1; 7 bases match TRBD2. Germline loops: CDR1 MNHNS, CDR2 SASEGT. The CDR3 covers 13 residues. The trim removed 9 bases at V and 4 bases at J, leaving 6 bases unmatched.

By its share, this clone is medium-sized. The V and J genes are TRBV10-3 and TRBJ1-1, with 7 nucleotides matching TRBD1. This CDR3 spans 15 amino acids. Losses at the gene ends were 2 bases for V and 6 bases for J; bases not matched to a gene: 9. Looked up from germline, CDR1 is ENHRY and CDR2 is SYGVKD. CDR3: CAISEPRNQGAEAFF. The CDR3, as DNA: TGTGCCATCAGTGAGCCGAGAAACCAGGGGGCTGAAGCTTTCTTT.

In DNA, the CDR3 is TGTGCCAGCAGCCCTCAAAGGGGAGGAGTGGCTAATGAGCAGTTCTTC. Amino acid sequence: CASSPQRGGVANEQFF. The rearrangement uses TRBV7-2 and TRBJ2-1; the D gene is possibly TRBD2 (6 bases). Germline CDR1 reads SGHTA; CDR2 reads FQGNSA. Trimming removed 5 bases from V and 7 bases from J, with 21 bases in between. The CDR3 contains 16 residues.

This clone occurred a few times. The chain employs TRBV7-2 and TRBJ1-2, with TRBD1 matching 7 bases. The junction had 8 bases not matched to a gene; V was cut back by 5 bases and J by 2 bases. The CDR3 is 15 residues long. Germline loops: CDR1 SGHTA, CDR2 FQGNSA. In DNA, the CDR3 is TGTGCCAGCAGCGGACAGGACACCACCAACTATGGCTACACCTTC. It translates to CASSGQDTTNYGYTF. Based on the CDR3 plus reference TRBV7-2 and TRBJ1-2, the full variable domain is GAGVSQSPSNKVTEKGKDVELRCDPISGHTALYWYRQSLGQGLEFLIYFQGNSAPDKSGLPSDRFSAERTGGSVSTLTIQRTQQEDSAVYLCASSGQDTTNYGYTFGSGTRLTVV.

This sequence joins TRBV29-1 and TRBJ1-6, with D maybe TRBD1 (5 bases). Germline assignment: CDR1 SQVTM and CDR2 ANQGSEA. The length of the CDR3 is 13 residues. V was cut by 6 bases and J by 10 bases, with 16 bases left in between. CDR3 region: CSVKPGANSPLHF. CDR3 DNA: TGCAGCGTGAAACCTGGGGCCAACTCACCCCTCCACTTT.

CDR3 in amino acids: CASSEGLGRLNQPQHF. The CDR3 nucleotides read TGTGCCAGCAGTGAAGGGTTGGGCAGATTAAATCAGCCCCAGCATTTT. The gene calls are TRBV6-1 and TRBJ1-5, with unresolved D. Trimming removed 1 base from V and 4 bases from J, with 14 bases in between. Germline CDR1 reads MNHNS; CDR2 reads SASEGT. The CDR3 runs 16 residues.

This clone occurred a few times. The V gene is TRBV7-9, the J gene TRBJ2-2; D remains unclear. The CDR3 is 14 amino acids. The ends were cut back, 6 bases at V and 0 bases at J, with 8 bases in the middle. Germline V lookup: CDR1 SEHNR, CDR2 FQNEAQ (reference sequence). This CDR3 is CASRDNTNTGELFF. DNA of the CDR3: TGTGCCAGCAGAGACAACACGAACACCGGGGAGCTGTTTTTT.

DNA of the CDR3: TGTGCCAGCAGCGGGGCGCTAGCGCTGAACACCGGGGAGCTGTTTTTT. This codes for CASSGALALNTGELFF. The chain employs TRBV11-2 and TRBJ2-2; perhaps TRBD2 as D (6 bases). This CDR3 has 16 amino acids. The V gene's germline CDR1 is SGHAT and CDR2 FQNNGV. V lost 5 bases and J lost 1, with 14 bases in between.

This chain connects TRBV5-4 to TRBJ2-7, with 11 positions matching TRBD2. The CDR3 loop spans 16 amino acids. Germline V CDR1 and CDR2: SGHNT, YYREEE (reference sequence). After removal of 5 bases from V and 5 bases from J, the junction contained 12 bases not matched to a gene. This CDR3 reads CASSSGLAGFKDEQYF. The CDR3 coding sequence is TGTGCCAGCAGTTCCGGACTAGCGGGTTTTAAAGACGAGCAGTACTTC. The variable domain in full, with the rest retrieved from reference TRBV5-4 and TRBJ2-7, is ETGVTQSPTHLIKTRGQQVTLRCSSQSGHNTVSWYQQALGQGPQFIFQYYREEENGRGNFPPRFSGLQFPNYSSELNVNALELDDSALYLCASSSGLAGFKDEQYFGPGTRLTVT.

The chain links TRBV27 to TRBJ2-1; D gene uncertain. Trimming removed 1 base at V and 0 bases at J, with 10 bases between. CDR1 and CDR2 from the germline V gene are MNHEY and SMNVEV (reference sequence). This CDR3 contains 16 residues. The CDR3 sequence is CASSLWLVSSYNEQFF. Here the CDR3 DNA reads TGTGCCAGCAGTTTATGGCTAGTTTCCTCCTACAATGAGCAGTTCTTC.

This clone is categorized as medium-sized. The chain is built from TRBV6-1 and TRBJ1-1; D not certain. The CDR3 runs to 12 residues. Germline V lookup: CDR1 MNHNS, CDR2 SASEGT. Trimming took off 7 bases at V and 7 bases at J, with 13 bases between the two ends. Written as DNA, the CDR3 is TGTGCCAGCAAGGCAGGATGGGTTGAAGCTTTCTTT. It specifies CASKAGWVEAFF.

This clone was seen a handful of times. The genes are TRBV6-1 and TRBJ2-7, with 11 bases that match TRBD1. Germline V CDR1 and CDR2: MNHNS, SASEGT. This CDR3 contains 14 residues. The ends lost 5 bases at V and 6 bases at J; junction bases unmatched: 6. The CDR3 loop reads CASSQDRGLVEQYF. DNA of the CDR3: TGTGCCAGCAGTCAGGACAGGGGGCTAGTCGAGCAGTACTTC.

This clone occurred a few times. The rearrangement joins TRBV7-9 to TRBJ1-1, with TRBD1 matching over 8 bases. The ends lost 2 bases at V and 7 bases at J; junction bases unmatched: 6. The CDR3 spans 14 residues. Looked up from germline, CDR1 is SEHNR and CDR2 is FQNEAQ (reference sequence). CDR3 in amino acids: CASSLNRDRSEAFF. The CDR3 DNA reads TGTGCCAGCAGCTTAAATAGGGACAGGAGTGAAGCTTTCTTT. The complete variable domain, with remaining parts taken from reference TRBV7-9 and TRBJ1-1, reads DTGVSQNPRHKITKRGQNVTFRCDPISEHNRLYWYRQTLGQGPEFLTYFQNEAQLEKSRLLSDRFSAERPKGSFSTLEIQRTEQGDSAMYLCASSLNRDRSEAFFGQGTRLTVV.

The chain links TRBV28 to TRBJ2-3; D is undetermined. The CDR3 has 15 amino acids. Deletions cut 2 bases from V and 4 bases from J, with 13 bases between. Germline CDR1 and CDR2: MDHEN and SYDVKM. The CDR3 is CASSLAPGDSDTQYF. CDR3 in DNA: TGTGCCAGCAGTTTAGCTCCCGGAGACTCAGATACGCAGTATTTT.

Only a few counts were recorded for this clone. This rearrangement joins TRBV5-6 to TRBJ1-1; D uncertain. This CDR3 spans 14 amino acids. CDR1 is SGHDT and CDR2 is YYEEEE in the germline V gene. Trimming shortened V by 4 bases and J by 5 bases, and 15 bases separated the two germline ends. CDR3 amino acids: CASSVADTWTEAFF. Written as DNA, the CDR3 is TGTGCCAGCAGCGTAGCCGATACGTGGACTGAAGCTTTCTTT.

The chain couples TRBV6-1 to TRBJ2-5, with D possibly TRBD2 on 6 matching bases. CDR3 size: 15 residues. V dropped 5 bases and J dropped 6 bases, with 19 bases sitting between them. Germline values: CDR1 MNHNS, CDR2 SASEGT. CDR3 nucleotides: TGTGCCAGCAGTTCCAGACTAGAAAGTTGGCAGACCCAGTACTTC. Protein sequence: CASSSRLESWQTQYF.

The CDR3 sequence is CASSMGLAGAQFF. CDR3 nucleotides: TGTGCCAGTAGTATGGGACTAGCGGGAGCTCAGTTCTTC. The chain combines TRBV19 with TRBJ2-1; 14 bases line up with TRBD2. Germline CDR1 reads LNHDA; CDR2 reads SQIVND (reference sequence). CDR3 length equals 13 residues. The V and J ends lost 3 bases and 13 bases, in that order; junction bases with no gene match: 2.

The V gene is TRBV28, the J gene TRBJ1-5; tentative D call: TRBD1 (6 bases). The CDR3 has 16 amino acids. V gave up 5 bases and J gave up 0 bases, with 14 bases separating them. Germline CDR1 is MDHEN and CDR2 is SYDVKM. CDR3 region: CASSGTQGYSNQPQHF. CDR3 coding DNA: TGTGCCAGCAGTGGTACACAGGGCTATAGCAATCAGCCCCAGCATTTT.

The rearrangement links TRBV4-1 to TRBJ1-2; TRBD1 might be the D (5 bases). The CDR3 length is 14 residues. Trimming cost V 3 bases and J 7 bases, with 15 bases left between them. Germline CDR1 MGHRA, CDR2 YSYEKL. Written as DNA, the CDR3 is TGCGCCAGCAGCCACCTCTGGGGCTGGAGTGGCTACACCTTC. It is translated as CASSHLWGWSGYTF.

The chain links TRBV6-5 to TRBJ1-5; 7 bases align to TRBD1. CDR3 length equals 15 residues. CDR1 and CDR2 from the germline V gene are MNHEY and SVGAGI. The ends lost 4 bases at V and 7 bases at J; junction bases unmatched: 10. The CDR3: CASSSDIWTGQPQHF. DNA of the CDR3: TGTGCCAGCAGTTCCGACATTTGGACAGGACAGCCCCAGCATTTT.

The chain combines TRBV29-1 with TRBJ1-2; 7 bases agree with TRBD1. Per the germline V gene, CDR1 is SQVTM and CDR2 is ANQGSEA. The CDR3 extends over 12 amino acids. Losses at the gene ends were 4 bases for V and 5 bases for J; bases not matched to a gene: 4. CDR3 DNA sequence: TGCAGCGTTGGGGACAGCGGATATGGCTACACCTTC. It yields the protein CSVGDSGYGYTF.

Only a few counts were recorded for this clone. The chain combines TRBV20-1 with TRBJ2-7, with D hard to call. With 4 bases removed from V and 4 bases from J, the gap between germline ends came to 5 bases. The CDR3 loop spans 10 amino acids. Per the germline V gene, CDR1 is DFQATT and CDR2 is SNEGSKA (reference sequence). The CDR3 DNA is TGCAGTGCTATGAGGTACGAGCAGTACTTC. It encodes CSAMRYEQYF.